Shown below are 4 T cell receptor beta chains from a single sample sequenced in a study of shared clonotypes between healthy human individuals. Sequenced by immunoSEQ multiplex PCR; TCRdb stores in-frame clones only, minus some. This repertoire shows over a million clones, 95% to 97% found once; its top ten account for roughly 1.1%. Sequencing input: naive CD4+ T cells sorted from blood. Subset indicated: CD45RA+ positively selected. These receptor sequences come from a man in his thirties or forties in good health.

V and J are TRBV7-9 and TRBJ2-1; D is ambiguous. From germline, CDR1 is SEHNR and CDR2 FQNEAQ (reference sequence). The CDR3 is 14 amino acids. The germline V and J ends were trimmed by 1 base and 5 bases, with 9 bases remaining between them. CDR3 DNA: TGTGCCAGCAGCTTAGTTGGCTATAACAATGAGCAGTTCTTC. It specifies CASSLVGYNNEQFF.

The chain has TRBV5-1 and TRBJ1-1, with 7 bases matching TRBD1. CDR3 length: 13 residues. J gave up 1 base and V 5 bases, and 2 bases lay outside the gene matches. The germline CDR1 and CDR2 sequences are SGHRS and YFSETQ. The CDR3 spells CASRGQPNTEAFF. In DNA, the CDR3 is TGCGCCAGCAGGGGACAGCCGAACACTGAAGCTTTCTTT.

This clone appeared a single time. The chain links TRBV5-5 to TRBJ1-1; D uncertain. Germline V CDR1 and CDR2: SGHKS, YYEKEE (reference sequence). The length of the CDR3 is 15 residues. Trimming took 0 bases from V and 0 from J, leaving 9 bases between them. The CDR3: CASSLVIGLNTEAFF. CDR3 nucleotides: TGTGCCAGCAGCTTGGTTATTGGGCTGAACACTGAAGCTTTCTTT.

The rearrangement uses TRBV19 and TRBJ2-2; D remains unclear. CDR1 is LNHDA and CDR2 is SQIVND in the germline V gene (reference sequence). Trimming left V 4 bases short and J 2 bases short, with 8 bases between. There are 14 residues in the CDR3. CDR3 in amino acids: CASSRKGNTGELFF. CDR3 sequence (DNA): TGTGCCAGTAGTAGGAAGGGTAACACCGGGGAGCTGTTTTTT.